This T cell receptor beta chain derives from a study of shared clonotypes between healthy human individuals. General study findings and limits: Sampling used blood alone; tissue repertoires probably differ.

Germline CDR1 is LGHNA and CDR2 is YSLEER. Trimming pared 4 bases from V and 5 bases from J, leaving 14 bases between. The CDR3 has 14 residues. TCRdb's copy holds only in-frame clones and misses some; the assay was immunoSEQ multiplex PCR. The sample contains approximately 2.5 million clones, roughly 92% of which appear only once. Comment on this clone: The antigen is undetermined.

The sequenced material came from naive CD4+ T cells sorted from blood. Subset specified: CD45RA+ positively selected. This chain uses TRBV4-3 with TRBJ2-5, with D possibly being TRBD1 or TRBD2 (6 bases each). The clonotype originates from a man between 18 and 29 years old in good health. This CDR3 reads CASSPGARSETQYF. The CDR3 DNA is TGCGCCAGCAGCCCGGGGGCTAGGAGTGAGACCCAGTACTTC.